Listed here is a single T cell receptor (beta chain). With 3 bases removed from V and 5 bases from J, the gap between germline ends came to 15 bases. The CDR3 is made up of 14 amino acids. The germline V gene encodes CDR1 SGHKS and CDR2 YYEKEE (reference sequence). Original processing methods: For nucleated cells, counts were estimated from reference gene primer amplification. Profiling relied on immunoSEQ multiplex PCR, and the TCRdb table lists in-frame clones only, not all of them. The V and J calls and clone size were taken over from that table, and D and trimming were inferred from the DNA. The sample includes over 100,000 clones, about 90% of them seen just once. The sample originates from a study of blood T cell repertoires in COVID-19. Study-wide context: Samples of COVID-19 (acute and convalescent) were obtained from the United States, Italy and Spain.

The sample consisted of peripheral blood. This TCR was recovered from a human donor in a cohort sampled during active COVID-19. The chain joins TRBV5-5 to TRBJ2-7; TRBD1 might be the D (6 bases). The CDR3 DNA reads TGTGCCAGCAGCTGGGGGCACCGCGCGAACGAGCAGTACTTC. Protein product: CASSWGHRANEQYF. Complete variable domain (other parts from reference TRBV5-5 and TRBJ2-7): DAGVTQSPTHLIKTRGQQVTLRCSPISGHKSVSWYQQVLGQGPQFIFQYYEKEERGRGNFPDRFSARQFPNYSSELNVNALLLGDSALYLCASSWGHRANEQYFGPGTRLTVT.